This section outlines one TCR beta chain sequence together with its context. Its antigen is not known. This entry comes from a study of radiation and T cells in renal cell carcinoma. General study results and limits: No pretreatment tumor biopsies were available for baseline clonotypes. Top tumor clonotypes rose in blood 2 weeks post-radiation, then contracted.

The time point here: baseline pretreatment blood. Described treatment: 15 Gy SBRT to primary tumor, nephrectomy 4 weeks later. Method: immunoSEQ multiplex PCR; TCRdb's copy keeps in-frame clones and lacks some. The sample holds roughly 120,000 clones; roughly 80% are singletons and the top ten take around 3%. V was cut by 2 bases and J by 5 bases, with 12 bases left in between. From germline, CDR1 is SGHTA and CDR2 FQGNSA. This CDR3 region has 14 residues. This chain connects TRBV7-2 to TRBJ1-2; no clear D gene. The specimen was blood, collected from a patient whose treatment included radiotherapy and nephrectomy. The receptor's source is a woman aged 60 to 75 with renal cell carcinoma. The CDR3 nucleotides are TGTGCCAGCAGCTTATGGTCTTCAGATTATGGCTACACCTTC. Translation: CASSLWSSDYGYTF.